Shown below are 2 T cell receptor beta chains from a single sample sequenced in a study of cytomegalovirus exposure and HLA in healthy donors. Both 60 Vbeta primers and 13 Jbeta primers went into the PCR. Method: immunoSEQ multiplex PCR; TCRdb's copy keeps in-frame clones and lacks some. The sample shows roughly 60,000 clones, 60% to 85% of them seen only once. The sequencing sample was made of PBMCs. The origin of the receptors is a woman between 40 and 50 years old in good health and CMV-seropositive.

Only one count was recorded for this clone. The rearrangement uses TRBV5-4 and TRBJ2-7; TRBD2 aligns across 10 bases. V shed 6 bases and J 0 bases; nucleotides not matched to a gene: 0. The germline V gene has CDR1 SGHNT and CDR2 YYREEE (reference sequence). CDR3 length: 13 residues. Written as DNA, the CDR3 is TGTGCCAGCACTAGCGGGGGCTCCTACGAGCAGTACTTC. Its translation is CASTSGGSYEQYF.

The chain couples TRBV27 to TRBJ2-3; 8 bases are a match to TRBD1. Looked up from germline, CDR1 is MNHEY and CDR2 is SMNVEV (reference sequence). The CDR3 is 16 residues long. V lost 4 bases to trimming and J lost 3 bases; unmatched junction nucleotides: 9. CDR3 bases: TGTGCCAGCAGTTCGGTGGAAACAGGGGGTACAGATACGCAGTATTTT. Residues: CASSSVETGGTDTQYF.